The T cell receptor (beta chain) under discussion was sequenced for a study of CD8 T cells in ankylosing spondylitis (dated by TCRdb to the late 2010s). Study-level background: The study set out to find disease-linked TCR variants by profiling T cell receptor beta repertoires in ankylosing spondylitis patients and healthy donors. The whole study cohort included 90 to 120 healthy donors and some 27 ankylosing spondylitis patients. Peripheral blood was sampled, and synovial fluid was additionally collected from ankylosing spondylitis patients. General conclusions and limits of the study: A TCR beta motif made up of several highly homologous amino acid variants appeared to be characteristic of blood from ankylosing spondylitis patients. Some motif variants had previously been reported in the synovial fluid and blood of reactive arthritis patients, which suggests shared mechanisms of disease initiation. The disease-linked clones showed a CD8+ phenotype and occurred at relatively low frequencies in peripheral blood. According to the report, matched synovial fluid samples from ankylosing spondylitis patients were significantly enriched for the disease-linked clones.

V lost 7 bases and J lost 1 base; the stretch between them is 13 bases long. Measured from the cysteine to the phenylalanine, the CDR3 is 13 residues long. Only the CDR3 DNA is retained, 39 bases long and in frame from the first base. Based on the germline V gene, the CDR1 and CDR2 sequences are SQVTM and ANQGSEA. In the case of this clonotype: No cognate antigen has been identified for it. Base qualities are missing; no much larger clone stands one base away.

Sequencing was carried out with an Illumina HiSeq 2500. Quantitative 5'-RACE with molecular barcodes was used to prepare TCR beta libraries. Concerning the study's data processing: Disease-linked TCR variants were identified with a new computational method built on a probabilistic model of VDJ rearrangement. The public reads were quality trimmed at Q25 with fastp and then assembled into clones with MiXCR by TCRdb, keeping productive beta chains. Each record represents a unique CDR3 protein, reported with the most common genes and DNA among its rows. TCRdb's processing, not the authors', yielded these V and J calls. Here the sample has roughly 130,000 distinct CDR3 sequences; roughly 9% occur a single time. Of the sample, approximately 3.3% is held by the ten largest clones.

The chain employs TRBV29-1 and TRBJ2-5; perhaps TRBD1 is the D gene, with 6 bases matching. The sequenced sample was blood, either unsorted or a sorted T cell fraction (not recorded which). This clonotype was obtained from a male donor with ankylosing spondylitis or in good health (not recorded which). The base sequence is TGCAGCGGACTTCTACAGGGCCAAGAGACCCAGTACTTC. Its protein product is CSGLLQGQETQYF. Beyond the CDR3, the reference TRBV29-1 and TRBJ2-5 genes provide the residues; the full variable domain reads: SAVISQKPSRDICQRGTSLTIQCQVDSQVTMMFWYRQQPGQSLTLIATANQGSEATYESGFVIDKFPISRPNLTFSTLTVSNMSPEDSSIYLCSGLLQGQETQYFGPGTRLLVL.